The 26 T cell receptor beta chains listed next were all sequenced from one sample in a study of shared clonotypes between healthy human individuals. Repertoires were generated with immunoSEQ multiplex PCR, while TCRdb's copy carries only in-frame clones and drops some. Among fewer than 2.5 million clones listed, 93% were seen once. The material sequenced was naive CD4+ T cells from PBMCs. Regarding subset: CD45RA+ positively selected. All receptors come from a young man in good health. Some clones in this sample may be carry-over from other donors' samples.

This clone was observed a single time. This chain connects TRBV28 to TRBJ2-1; D might be TRBD1 (6 bases). The V gene lost 9 bases and the J gene lost 4 bases, with 16 bases spanning the gap. The CDR3 totals 14 residues. The V gene's germline CDR1 is MDHEN and CDR2 SYDVKM. This CDR3 is CASVAARGYNEQFF. DNA of the CDR3: TGTGCCAGTGTTGCGGCAAGGGGGTACAATGAGCAGTTCTTC.

This chain links TRBV13 with TRBJ2-1, with D uncertain. The V gene's germline CDR1 is PRHDT and CDR2 FYEKMQ (reference sequence). Trimming took off 8 bases at V and 7 bases at J, with 12 bases between the two ends. There are 12 residues in the CDR3. CDR3 region: CASGRWKNEQFF. CDR3 DNA sequence: TGTGCCAGCGGGCGGTGGAAAAATGAGCAGTTCTTC.

V gene TRBV19 combines with J gene TRBJ1-1, with D perhaps matching TRBD1 (5 bases). The CDR3 consists of 14 residues. V lost 2 bases and J lost 4, with 11 bases in between. CDR1 and CDR2 from the germline V gene are LNHDA and SQIVND (reference sequence). CDR3 protein: CASSITGVVTEAFF. In DNA form, the CDR3 reads TGTGCCAGTAGTATAACGGGGGTAGTCACTGAAGCTTTCTTT.

Only one count was recorded for this clone. The chain combines TRBV28 with TRBJ2-5; D is unresolved. Per germline, CDR1 MDHEN and CDR2 SYDVKM. There are 15 residues in the CDR3. Trimming took off 2 bases at V and 7 bases at J, with 17 bases between the two ends. The CDR3 DNA sequence: TGTGCCAGCAGTTTAGGGCTCCTCGGGCAGCGGACCCAGTACTTC. Amino acid sequence: CASSLGLLGQRTQYF.

This chain connects TRBV5-1 to TRBJ2-7; D possibly corresponds to TRBD1 (6 bases). The CDR3 extends over 16 amino acids. Germline V gives CDR1 SGHRS, CDR2 YFSETQ. V was clipped by 4 bases and J by 2 bases, with 19 bases between them. CDR3 sequence (DNA): TGCGCCAGCAGCCCGCGCCCGGGACAAAAGACCTACGAGCAGTACTTC. Protein product: CASSPRPGQKTYEQYF.

This clone was seen a single time. The chain recombines TRBV28 with TRBJ2-7, with D unresolved. Trimming stripped 8 bases from V and 3 bases from J, with 20 bases between. Germline V gene sequence: CDR1 MDHEN, CDR2 SYDVKM. The CDR3 length is 15 residues. The CDR3 DNA is TGTGCCAGCGCCTGGTGGGCCAGGTCAAGCTACGAGCAGTACTTC. Its protein is CASAWWARSSYEQYF.

The CDR3 sequence: CASGGNSGANVLTF. The DNA for the CDR3 is TGTGCCAGCGGGGGAAACTCTGGGGCCAACGTCCTGACTTTC. This chain connects TRBV6-1 to TRBJ2-6; the D gene could be TRBD1 or TRBD2 (5 bases each). Trimming removed 8 bases from V and 0 bases from J, with 8 bases in between. Looked up from germline, CDR1 is MNHNS and CDR2 is SASEGT. The CDR3 consists of 14 residues.

The chain joins TRBV10-3 to TRBJ1-3; 9 bases line up with TRBD1. This CDR3 spans 15 amino acids. Germline loops: CDR1 ENHRY, CDR2 SYGVKD. Losses at the gene ends were 2 bases for V and 4 bases for J; bases not matched to a gene: 3. CDR3 sequence: CAISEPGQGGNTIYF. The CDR3 DNA follows: TGTGCCATCAGTGAGCCGGGACAGGGAGGAAACACCATATATTTT.

The J gene is TRBJ2-1, the V gene TRBV25-1; 9 positions match TRBD2. Trimming removed 4 bases from V and 9 bases from J; junction bases left unmatched: 13. This CDR3 is 16 amino acids long. Germline CDR1 reads MGHDK; CDR2 reads SYGVNS. The CDR3: CASSGSWGGRAIEQFF. DNA of the CDR3: TGTGCCAGCAGTGGGAGCTGGGGCGGGAGGGCCATTGAGCAGTTCTTC.

J is TRBJ1-1 and V is TRBV5-1; D might be TRBD1 (5 bases). Deletions cut 0 bases from V and 5 bases from J, with 14 bases between. CDR3 length equals 15 residues. CDR1 and CDR2 from the germline V gene are SGHRS and YFSETQ. The CDR3 sequence: CASSLVGGMETEAFF. CDR3 DNA: TGCGCCAGCAGCTTGGTTGGGGGGATGGAGACTGAAGCTTTCTTT.

Remarks on this clone: The junction departs from the called germline gene at one end, perhaps through a read error. The same CDR3 also results from other DNA sequences found in this sample. V gene TRBV6-6 combines with J gene TRBJ1-2; 8 positions agree with TRBD1. Germline CDR1 is MNHNY and CDR2 is SVGAGI (reference sequence). The CDR3 runs to 14 residues. The CDR3 DNA follows: TGTGCCAGTAGTTCCGGGGACAGGAGCTATGGCTACACCTTC. It codes for CASSSGDRSYGYTF.

V usage is TRBV5-1 and J usage is TRBJ2-3, with 14 bases matching TRBD2. CDR1 and CDR2 (germline): SGHRS, YFSETQ. The CDR3 spans 17 residues. The V gene end was trimmed by 4 bases and the J gene end by 4 bases; junction bases not matched to a gene: 8. DNA of the CDR3: TGCGCCAGCAGCATACGACTAGCGGGAGGGCTCCCAGATACGCAGTATTTT. This translates into CASSIRLAGGLPDTQYF.

The chain recombines TRBV28 with TRBJ2-5; the D gene is possibly TRBD1 (6 bases). This CDR3 is built from 13 residues. Trimming stripped 5 bases from V and 2 bases from J, with 9 bases between. CDR1 and CDR2 from the germline V gene are MDHEN and SYDVKM. The CDR3 protein is CASSGQTQETQYF. In DNA, the CDR3 is TGTGCCAGCAGTGGACAGACGCAAGAGACCCAGTACTTC. Complete variable domain (other parts from reference TRBV28 and TRBJ2-5): DVKVTQSSRYLVKRTGEKVFLECVQDMDHENMFWYRQDPGLGLRLIYFSYDVKMKEKGDIPEGYSVSREKKERFSLILESASTNQTSMYLCASSGQTQETQYFGPGTRLLVL.

The chain couples TRBV18 to TRBJ2-1, with 9 positions matching TRBD2. Germline loops: CDR1 KGHSH, CDR2 LQKENI. V lost 3 bases and J lost 5; bases outside the gene matches: 17. CDR3 size: 19 residues. CDR3 region: CASSPWGTSGRSINNEQFF. CDR3 DNA: TGTGCCAGCTCACCCTGGGGGACCAGCGGGAGGAGTATTAACAATGAGCAGTTCTTC.

The chain employs TRBV21-1 and TRBJ2-6; TRBD1, as called in the table, went unchecked against the DNA. TRBV21-1 is shown as a pseudogene. The CDR3 loop spans 19 amino acids. The CDR3, as DNA: TGTGCCAGCACCAAGCTACCGGGACAGGAGGTCTCTGGGGCCAACGTCCTGACTTTC. Encoded protein: CASTKLPGQEVSGANVLTF.

V is TRBV28 and J is TRBJ1-4, with D unresolved. Germline-derived CDR1 and CDR2 are MDHEN and SYDVKM. V shed 6 bases and J shed 4 bases, with 15 bases lying between them. This CDR3 has 15 residues. The CDR3 here is CASSKRSGVNEKLFF. For the CDR3, the DNA is TGTGCCAGCAGCAAACGGTCGGGAGTTAATGAAAAACTGTTTTTT.

The chain is built from TRBV29-1 and TRBJ2-2, with a tentative D call TRBD2 (7 bases). Germline V gives CDR1 SQVTM, CDR2 ANQGSEA. The CDR3 contains 13 residues. V gave up 7 bases and J gave up 5 bases, with 14 bases separating them. The CDR3 region is CSASGGGTGELFF. In DNA form, the CDR3 reads TGCAGCGCTAGCGGAGGGGGGACCGGGGAGCTGTTTTTT.

The chain has TRBV7-9 and TRBJ2-7; a weak D match, TRBD2 (5 bases). Germline assignment: CDR1 SEHNR and CDR2 FQNEAQ (reference sequence). The CDR3 is 14 amino acids. The V gene lost 3 bases and the J gene lost 3 bases, with 12 bases spanning the gap. CDR3 sequence: CASSLGRRVYEQYF. CDR3 nucleotide sequence: TGTGCCAGCAGCTTGGGTAGGCGGGTCTACGAGCAGTACTTC.

The chain couples TRBV28 to TRBJ2-6, with D unresolved. Germline V gene data show CDR1 as MDHEN and CDR2 as SYDVKM. V dropped 8 bases and J dropped 0 bases, with 11 bases sitting between them. This CDR3 is built from 15 residues. The CDR3 bases are TGTGCCAGCCTCGGTTGGGGCTCTGGGGCCAACGTCCTGACTTTC. This sequence encodes CASLGWGSGANVLTF.

The chain couples TRBV28 to TRBJ2-3, with 8 nucleotides matching TRBD2. This CDR3 is built from 17 residues. Looked up from germline, CDR1 is MDHEN and CDR2 is SYDVKM. V lost 5 bases and J lost 2; bases outside the gene matches: 12. This chain's CDR3 is CASSPPGLVRNTDTQYF. CDR3 DNA: TGTGCCAGCAGTCCTCCGGGACTAGTACGAAACACAGATACGCAGTATTTT.

In this sample, this clone turned up once. The chain has TRBV5-1 and TRBJ2-1; 7 bases match TRBD2. The V gene end was trimmed by 0 bases and the J gene end by 0 bases; junction bases not matched to a gene: 9. CDR1 and CDR2 from the germline V gene are SGHRS and YFSETQ. This CDR3 comprises 18 residues. The CDR3 reads CASSLVVGGDYSYNEQFF. The CDR3 nucleotides are TGCGCCAGCAGCTTGGTTGTTGGTGGGGACTACTCCTACAATGAGCAGTTCTTC.

V is TRBV9 and J is TRBJ2-5; 8 bases map to TRBD2. V was clipped by 0 bases and J by 6 bases; unmatched bases: 13. Germline-derived CDR1 and CDR2 are SGDLS and YYNGEE. This CDR3 has 17 residues. The CDR3 sequence is CASSVAELAAPKKTQYF. The CDR3, as DNA: TGTGCCAGCAGCGTAGCTGAACTAGCGGCACCTAAGAAGACCCAGTACTTC. Full variable domain (outside the CDR3, taken from reference TRBV9 and TRBJ2-5): DSGVTQTPKHLITATGQRVTLRCSPRSGDLSVYWYQQSLDQGLQFLIQYYNGEERAKGNILERFSAQQFPDLHSELNLSSLELGDSALYFCASSVAELAAPKKTQYFGPGTRLLVL.

V and J are TRBV6-5 and TRBJ1-4, with D possibly TRBD1 on 5 matching bases. From germline, CDR1 is MNHEY and CDR2 SVGAGI. V lost 6 bases, J lost 8 bases, and 16 bases lay in between. This CDR3 has 14 amino acids. CDR3 DNA: TGTGCCAGCAGGACAGTCTTGATGGAGGAAAAACTGTTTTTT. This encodes CASRTVLMEEKLFF.

The V call is TRBV4-1, the J call TRBJ2-1; 9 positions agree with TRBD2. The CDR3 spans 16 residues. Losses at the gene ends were 0 bases for V and 6 bases for J; bases not matched to a gene: 6. The V gene's germline CDR1 is MGHRA and CDR2 YSYEKL. The CDR3 DNA follows: TGCGCCAGCAGCCAAGAGGGTCTAGCGGGAAGCAATGAGCAGTTCTTC. Its translation is CASSQEGLAGSNEQFF.

The chain is built from TRBV11-3 and TRBJ2-5; D possibly uses TRBD1 or TRBD2 (5 bases each). The length of the CDR3 is 17 residues. Germline CDR1 reads SGHNT; CDR2 reads YENEEA. Trimming took off 5 bases at V and 7 bases at J, with 26 bases between the two ends. CDR3 nucleotide sequence: TGTGCCAGCAGCGCCGGAGGTTACGGGACGGATGAAATGACCCAGTACTTC. Its translation: CASSAGGYGTDEMTQYF.

The CDR3 bases are TGTGCCAGCAGCTTACAGGGGGCCTATTCCGGGGAGCTGTTTTTT. Translating it yields CASSLQGAYSGELFF. The chain combines TRBV7-3 with TRBJ2-2; 8 positions agree with TRBD1. The CDR3 totals 15 residues. CDR1 is SGHTA, CDR2 FQGTGA, per germline. Trimming cost V 2 bases and J 6 bases; bases outside gene matches: 5.